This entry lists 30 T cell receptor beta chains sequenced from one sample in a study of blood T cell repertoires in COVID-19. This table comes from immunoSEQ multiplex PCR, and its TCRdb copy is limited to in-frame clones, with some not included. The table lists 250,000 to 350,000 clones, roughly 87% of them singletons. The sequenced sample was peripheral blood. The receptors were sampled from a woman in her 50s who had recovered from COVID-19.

In nucleotides, the CDR3 is TGTGCCAGCTCACCCGGGACAGGGGACTATGGCTACACCTTC. It translates to CASSPGTGDYGYTF. The chain combines TRBV18 with TRBJ1-2; TRBD1 matches 10 bases. Per the germline V gene, CDR1 is KGHSH and CDR2 is LQKENI. V trimming: 3 bases; J trimming: 3 bases; junction bases outside the gene matches: 1. The CDR3 consists of 14 residues.

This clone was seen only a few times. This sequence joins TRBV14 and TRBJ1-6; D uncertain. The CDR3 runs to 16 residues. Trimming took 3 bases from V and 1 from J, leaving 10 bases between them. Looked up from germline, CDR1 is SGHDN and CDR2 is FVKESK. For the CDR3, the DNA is TGTGCCAGCAGCCATTTCAGTGTTTCCTATAATTCACCCCTCCACTTT. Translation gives CASSHFSVSYNSPLHF.

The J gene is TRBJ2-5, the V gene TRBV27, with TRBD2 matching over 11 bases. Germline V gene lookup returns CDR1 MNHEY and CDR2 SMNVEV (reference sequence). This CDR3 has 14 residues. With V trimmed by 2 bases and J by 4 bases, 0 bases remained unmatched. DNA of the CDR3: TGTGCCAGCAGTTTAGGGACTAGCGGAGAGACCCAGTACTTC. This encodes CASSLGTSGETQYF.

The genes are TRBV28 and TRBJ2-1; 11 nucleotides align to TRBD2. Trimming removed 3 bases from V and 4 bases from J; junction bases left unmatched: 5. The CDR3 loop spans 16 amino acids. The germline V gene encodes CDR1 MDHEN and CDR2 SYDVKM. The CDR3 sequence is CASSFQTSGAYNEQFF. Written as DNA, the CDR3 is TGTGCCAGCAGTTTCCAGACTAGCGGGGCTTACAATGAGCAGTTCTTC.

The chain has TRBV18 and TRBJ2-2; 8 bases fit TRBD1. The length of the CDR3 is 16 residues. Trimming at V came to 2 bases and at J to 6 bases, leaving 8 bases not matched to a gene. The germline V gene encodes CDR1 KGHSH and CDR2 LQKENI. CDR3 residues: CASSPASTGVAGELFF. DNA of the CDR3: TGTGCCAGCTCACCAGCGTCGACAGGGGTGGCCGGGGAGCTGTTTTTT.

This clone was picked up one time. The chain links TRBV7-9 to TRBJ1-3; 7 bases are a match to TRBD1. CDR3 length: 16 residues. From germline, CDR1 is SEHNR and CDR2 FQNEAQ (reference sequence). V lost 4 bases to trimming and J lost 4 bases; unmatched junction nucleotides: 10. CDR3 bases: TGTGCCAGCAGCTCGCCGGGACAGCGAACCGGAAACACCATATATTTT. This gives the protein CASSSPGQRTGNTIYF.

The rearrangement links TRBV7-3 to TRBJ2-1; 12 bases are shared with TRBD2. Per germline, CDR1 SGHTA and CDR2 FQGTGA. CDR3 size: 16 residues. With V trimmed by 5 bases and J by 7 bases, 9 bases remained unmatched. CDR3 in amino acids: CASSTRGLAGGNEQFF. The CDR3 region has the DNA TGTGCCAGCAGCACAAGGGGACTAGCGGGCGGTAATGAGCAGTTCTTC. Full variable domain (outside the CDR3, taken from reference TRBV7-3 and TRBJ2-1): GAGVSQTPSNKVTEKGKYVELRCDPISGHTALYWYRQSLGQGPEFLIYFQGTGAADDSGLPNDRFFAVRPEGSVSTLKIQRTERGDSAVYLCASSTRGLAGGNEQFFGPGTRLTVL.

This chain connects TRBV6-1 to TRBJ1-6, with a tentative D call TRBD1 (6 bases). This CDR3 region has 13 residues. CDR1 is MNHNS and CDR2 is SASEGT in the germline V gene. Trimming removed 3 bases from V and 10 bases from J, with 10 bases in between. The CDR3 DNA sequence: TGTGCCAGCAGTGACGTTCAGGGGTCACCCCTCCACTTT. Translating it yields CASSDVQGSPLHF.

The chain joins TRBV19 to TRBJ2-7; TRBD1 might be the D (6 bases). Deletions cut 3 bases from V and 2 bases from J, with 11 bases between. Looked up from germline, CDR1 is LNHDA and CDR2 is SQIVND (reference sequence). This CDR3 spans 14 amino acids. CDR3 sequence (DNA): TGTGCCAGTAGTATGAGGGGGACCGCCTACGAGCAGTACTTC. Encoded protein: CASSMRGTAYEQYF.

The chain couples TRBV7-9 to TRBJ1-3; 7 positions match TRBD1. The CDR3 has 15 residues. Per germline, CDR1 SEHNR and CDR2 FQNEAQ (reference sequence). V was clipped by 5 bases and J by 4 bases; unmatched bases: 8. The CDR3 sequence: CASSHGTDTGNTIYF. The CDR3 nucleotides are TGTGCCAGCAGCCACGGGACAGATACCGGAAACACCATATATTTT. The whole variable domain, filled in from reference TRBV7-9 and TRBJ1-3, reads DTGVSQNPRHKITKRGQNVTFRCDPISEHNRLYWYRQTLGQGPEFLTYFQNEAQLEKSRLLSDRFSAERPKGSFSTLEIQRTEQGDSAMYLCASSHGTDTGNTIYFGEGSWLTVV.

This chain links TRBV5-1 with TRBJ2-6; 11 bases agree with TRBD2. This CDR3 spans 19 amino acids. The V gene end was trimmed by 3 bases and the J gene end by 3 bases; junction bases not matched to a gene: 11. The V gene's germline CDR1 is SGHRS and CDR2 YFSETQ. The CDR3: CASSYAGTSGAGGANVLTF. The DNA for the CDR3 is TGCGCCAGCAGCTACGCCGGGACTAGCGGTGCAGGTGGGGCCAACGTCCTGACTTTC. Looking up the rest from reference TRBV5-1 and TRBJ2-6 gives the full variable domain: KAGVTQTPRYLIKTRGQQVTLSCSPISGHRSVSWYQQTPGQGLQFLFEYFSETQRNKGNFPGRFSGRQFSNSRSEMNVSTLELGDSALYLCASSYAGTSGAGGANVLTFGAGSRLTVL.

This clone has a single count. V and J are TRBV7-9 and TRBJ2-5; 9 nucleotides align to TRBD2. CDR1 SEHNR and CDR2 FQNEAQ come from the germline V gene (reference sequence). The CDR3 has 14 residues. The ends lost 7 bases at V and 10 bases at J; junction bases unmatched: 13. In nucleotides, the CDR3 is TGTGCCAGCAACATACTAGCGGGCCTAGACGGCCAGTACTTC. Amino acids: CASNILAGLDGQYF. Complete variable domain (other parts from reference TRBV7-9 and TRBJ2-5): DTGVSQNPRHKITKRGQNVTFRCDPISEHNRLYWYRQTLGQGPEFLTYFQNEAQLEKSRLLSDRFSAERPKGSFSTLEIQRTEQGDSAMYLCASNILAGLDGQYFGPGTRLLVL.

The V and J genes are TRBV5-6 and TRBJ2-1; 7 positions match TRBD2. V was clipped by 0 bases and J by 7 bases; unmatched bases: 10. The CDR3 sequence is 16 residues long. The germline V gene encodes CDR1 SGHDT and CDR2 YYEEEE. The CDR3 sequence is CASSLDVRGSGNEQFF. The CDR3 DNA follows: TGTGCCAGCAGCTTGGACGTGCGGGGGTCGGGGAATGAGCAGTTCTTC.

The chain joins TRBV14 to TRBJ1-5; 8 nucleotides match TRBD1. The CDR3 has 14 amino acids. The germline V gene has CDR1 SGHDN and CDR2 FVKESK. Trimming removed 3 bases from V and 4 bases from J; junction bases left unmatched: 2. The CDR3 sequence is CASSQTGANQPQHF. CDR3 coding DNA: TGTGCCAGCAGCCAGACAGGGGCAAATCAGCCCCAGCATTTT.

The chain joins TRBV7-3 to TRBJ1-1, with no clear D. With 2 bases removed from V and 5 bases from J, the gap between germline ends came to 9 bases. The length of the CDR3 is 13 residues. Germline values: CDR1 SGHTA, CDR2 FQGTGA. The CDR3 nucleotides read TGTGCCAGCAGCTTATTAGCCAGAACTGAAGCTTTCTTT. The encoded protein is CASSLLARTEAFF.

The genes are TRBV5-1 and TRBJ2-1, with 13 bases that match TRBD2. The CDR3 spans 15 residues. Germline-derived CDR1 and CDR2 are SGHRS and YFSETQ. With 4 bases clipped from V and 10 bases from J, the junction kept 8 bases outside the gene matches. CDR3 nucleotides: TGCGCCAGCAGCCCCACTAGCGGGGGGGGAAAAGAGCAGTTCTTC. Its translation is CASSPTSGGGKEQFF.

CDR3 nucleotides: TGCGCCAGCGGTAGAGGAGGGAACACTGAAGCTTTCTTT. It is translated as CASGRGGNTEAFF. This rearrangement joins TRBV5-1 to TRBJ1-1; the D is unclear. CDR1 and CDR2 (germline): SGHRS, YFSETQ. Trimming left V 7 bases short and J 1 base short, with 11 bases between. The CDR3 runs 13 residues.

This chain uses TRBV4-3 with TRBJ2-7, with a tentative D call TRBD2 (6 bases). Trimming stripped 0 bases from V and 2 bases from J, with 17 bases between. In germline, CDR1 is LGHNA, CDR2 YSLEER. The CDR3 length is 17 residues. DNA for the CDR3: TGCGCCAGCAGCCAAGATGAGACTATGGGGAGGACCTACGAGCAGTACTTC. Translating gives CASSQDETMGRTYEQYF.

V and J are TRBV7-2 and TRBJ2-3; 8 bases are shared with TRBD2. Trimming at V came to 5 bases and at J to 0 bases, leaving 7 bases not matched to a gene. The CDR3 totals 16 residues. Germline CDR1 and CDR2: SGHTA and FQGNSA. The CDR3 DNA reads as TGTGCCAGCAGCCCTGGCCCTAGCGGGAGCACAGATACGCAGTATTTT. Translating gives CASSPGPSGSTDTQYF. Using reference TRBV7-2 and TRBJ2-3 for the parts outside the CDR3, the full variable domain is GAGVSQSPSNKVTEKGKDVELRCDPISGHTALYWYRQSLGQGLEFLIYFQGNSAPDKSGLPSDRFSAERTGGSVSTLTIQRTQQEDSAVYLCASSPGPSGSTDTQYFGPGTRLTVL.

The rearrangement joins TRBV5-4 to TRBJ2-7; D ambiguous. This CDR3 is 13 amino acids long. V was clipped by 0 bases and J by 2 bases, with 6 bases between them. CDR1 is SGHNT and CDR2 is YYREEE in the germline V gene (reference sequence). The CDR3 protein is CASSLAGPYEQYF. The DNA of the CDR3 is TGTGCCAGCAGCTTGGCTGGGCCCTACGAGCAGTACTTC.

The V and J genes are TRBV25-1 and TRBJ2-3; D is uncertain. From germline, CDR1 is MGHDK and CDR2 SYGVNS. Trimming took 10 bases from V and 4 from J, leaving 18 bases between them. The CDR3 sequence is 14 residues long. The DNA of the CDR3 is TGTGCCACCGAGCGCGGCTCGACGCCAGATACGCAGTATTTT. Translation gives CATERGSTPDTQYF. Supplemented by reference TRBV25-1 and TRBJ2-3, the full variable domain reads EADIYQTPRYLVIGTGKKITLECSQTMGHDKMYWYQQDPGMELHLIHYSYGVNSTEKGDLSSESTVSRIRTEHFPLTLESARPSHTSQYLCATERGSTPDTQYFGPGTRLTVL.

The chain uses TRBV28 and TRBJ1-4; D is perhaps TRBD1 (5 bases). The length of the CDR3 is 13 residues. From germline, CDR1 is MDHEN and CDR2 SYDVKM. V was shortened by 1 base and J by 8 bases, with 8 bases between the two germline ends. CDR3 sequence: CASSLLGGEKLFF. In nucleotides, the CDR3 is TGTGCCAGCAGTTTATTGGGGGGGGAAAAACTGTTTTTT. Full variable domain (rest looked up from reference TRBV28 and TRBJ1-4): DVKVTQSSRYLVKRTGEKVFLECVQDMDHENMFWYRQDPGLGLRLIYFSYDVKMKEKGDIPEGYSVSREKKERFSLILESASTNQTSMYLCASSLLGGEKLFFGSGTQLSVL.

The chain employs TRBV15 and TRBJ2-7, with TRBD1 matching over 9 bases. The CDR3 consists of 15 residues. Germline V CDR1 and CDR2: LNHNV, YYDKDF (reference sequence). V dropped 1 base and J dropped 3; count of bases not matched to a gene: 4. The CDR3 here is CATSRVQGAGYEQYF. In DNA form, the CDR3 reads TGTGCCACCAGCAGAGTACAGGGGGCGGGCTACGAGCAGTACTTC.

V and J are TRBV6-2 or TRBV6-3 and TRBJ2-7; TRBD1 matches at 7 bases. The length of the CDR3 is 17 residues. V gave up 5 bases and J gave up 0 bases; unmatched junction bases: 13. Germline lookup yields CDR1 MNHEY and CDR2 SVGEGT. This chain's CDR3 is CASSQPGTAIRSYEQYF. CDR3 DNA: TGTGCCAGCAGTCAGCCCGGGACAGCAATCCGCTCCTACGAGCAGTACTTC.

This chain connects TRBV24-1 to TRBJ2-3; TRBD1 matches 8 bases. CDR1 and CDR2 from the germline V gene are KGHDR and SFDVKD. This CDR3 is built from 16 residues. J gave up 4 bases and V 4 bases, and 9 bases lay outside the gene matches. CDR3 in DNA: TGTGCCACCAGTGACCCCCGGACAGGGTTGGCAGATACGCAGTATTTT. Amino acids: CATSDPRTGLADTQYF.

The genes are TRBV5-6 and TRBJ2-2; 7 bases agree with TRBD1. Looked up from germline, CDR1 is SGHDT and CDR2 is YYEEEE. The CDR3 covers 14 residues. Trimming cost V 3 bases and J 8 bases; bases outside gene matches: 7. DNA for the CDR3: TGTGCCAGCAGCTCGGGACAGTCGCCTGGGGAGCTGTTTTTT. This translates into CASSSGQSPGELFF. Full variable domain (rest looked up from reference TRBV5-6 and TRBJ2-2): DAGVTQSPTHLIKTRGQQVTLRCSPKSGHDTVSWYQQALGQGPQFIFQYYEEEERQRGNFPDRFSGHQFPNYSSELNVNALLLGDSALYLCASSSGQSPGELFFGEGSRLTVL.

CDR3 in amino acids: CASRKVGAETQYF. As DNA, the CDR3 is TGTGCCAGCAGAAAAGTGGGGGCGGAGACCCAGTACTTC. V is TRBV27 and J is TRBJ2-5, with D possibly being TRBD1 (6 bases). The V end was cut by 6 bases, the J end by 5 bases, with 13 bases between. The CDR3 consists of 13 residues. Germline V gene data show CDR1 as MNHEY and CDR2 as SMNVEV (reference sequence).

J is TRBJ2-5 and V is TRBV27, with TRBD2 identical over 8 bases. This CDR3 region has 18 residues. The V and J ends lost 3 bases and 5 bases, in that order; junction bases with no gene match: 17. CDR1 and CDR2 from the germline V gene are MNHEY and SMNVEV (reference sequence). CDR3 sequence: CASSFLTLAGPRRETQYF. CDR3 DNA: TGTGCCAGCAGTTTCCTGACCCTAGCGGGCCCCCGGAGGGAGACCCAGTACTTC.

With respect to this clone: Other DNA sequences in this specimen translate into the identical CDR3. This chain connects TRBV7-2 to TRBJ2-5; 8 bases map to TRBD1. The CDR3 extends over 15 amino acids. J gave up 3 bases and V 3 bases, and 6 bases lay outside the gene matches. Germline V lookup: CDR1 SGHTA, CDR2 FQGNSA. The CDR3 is CASSLDRVRKETQYF. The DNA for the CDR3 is TGTGCCAGCAGCTTGGACAGGGTGAGAAAAGAGACCCAGTACTTC. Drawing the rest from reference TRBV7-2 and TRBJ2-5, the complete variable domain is GAGVSQSPSNKVTEKGKDVELRCDPISGHTALYWYRQSLGQGLEFLIYFQGNSAPDKSGLPSDRFSAERTGGSVSTLTIQRTQQEDSAVYLCASSLDRVRKETQYFGPGTRLLVL.

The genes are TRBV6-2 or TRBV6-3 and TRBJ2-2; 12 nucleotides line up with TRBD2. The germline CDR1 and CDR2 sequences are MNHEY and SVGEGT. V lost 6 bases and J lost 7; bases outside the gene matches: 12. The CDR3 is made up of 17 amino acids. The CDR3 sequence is CASSLVLAGGPNGELFF. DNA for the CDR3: TGTGCCAGCAGCTTAGTCCTAGCGGGAGGGCCGAACGGGGAGCTGTTTTTT.